The rows below give T cell receptor beta chains drawn from one sample of a study of control samples from healthy donors and cancer patients. TCRdb's copy holds only in-frame clones and misses some; the assay was immunoSEQ multiplex PCR. The repertoire includes some 130,000 clones, over 75% of them detected once, and 2% to 3% sits in the top ten. The source material was blood. These receptors were taken from a man aged 35-49 years in good health. Both conserved end residues are part of each CDR3. A D gene is named only where the DNA matches it firmly.

V: TRBV6-1; D: TRBD2; J: TRBJ2-1; CDR3: CASSEMAGGPNEQFF; DNA: TGTGCCAGCAGTGAAATGGCGGGGGGGCCAAATGAGCAGTTCTTC
V: TRBV9; D: -; J: TRBJ1-2; CDR3: CASSAILGPYYGYTF; DNA: TGTGCCAGCAGCGCAATCCTGGGTCCCTACTATGGCTACACCTTC
V: TRBV29-1; D: -; J: TRBJ1-1; CDR3: CSVEVLQGAEAFF; DNA: TGCAGCGTTGAAGTCCTGCAGGGCGCTGAAGCTTTCTTT
V: TRBV11-2; D: -; J: TRBJ2-1; CDR3: CASSLVTSSYNEQFF; DNA: TGTGCCAGCAGCTTAGTTACTAGCTCCTACAATGAGCAGTTCTTC
V: TRBV9; D: -; J: TRBJ1-5; CDR3: CASSKSGIVNQPQHF; DNA: TGTGCCAGCAGCAAATCAGGAATCGTCAATCAGCCCCAGCATTTT
V: TRBV10-3; D: -; J: TRBJ2-1; CDR3: CAISAGTDLNNEQFF; DNA: TGTGCCATCAGTGCGGGGACTGATTTAAACAATGAGCAGTTCTTC
V: TRBV28; D: TRBD1; J: TRBJ1-5; CDR3: CASSLWARGPTQPQHF; DNA: TGTGCCAGCAGTTTATGGGCCAGGGGGCCGACTCAGCCCCAGCATTTT
V: TRBV3-1/TRBV3-2; D: TRBD1; J: TRBJ1-1; CDR3: CASSQDGGGRRTEAFF; DNA: TGTGCCAGCAGCCAAGATGGAGGGGGCCGTCGCACTGAAGCTTTCTTT
V: TRBV6-5; D: -; J: TRBJ1-5; CDR3: CASNPGNSNQPQHF; DNA: TGTGCCAGCAACCCAGGAAATAGCAATCAGCCCCAGCATTTT
V: TRBV3-1/TRBV3-2; D: -; J: TRBJ1-3; CDR3: CASSQAGGGNTIYF; DNA: TGTGCCAGCAGCCAAGCCGGGGGTGGAAACACCATATATTTT